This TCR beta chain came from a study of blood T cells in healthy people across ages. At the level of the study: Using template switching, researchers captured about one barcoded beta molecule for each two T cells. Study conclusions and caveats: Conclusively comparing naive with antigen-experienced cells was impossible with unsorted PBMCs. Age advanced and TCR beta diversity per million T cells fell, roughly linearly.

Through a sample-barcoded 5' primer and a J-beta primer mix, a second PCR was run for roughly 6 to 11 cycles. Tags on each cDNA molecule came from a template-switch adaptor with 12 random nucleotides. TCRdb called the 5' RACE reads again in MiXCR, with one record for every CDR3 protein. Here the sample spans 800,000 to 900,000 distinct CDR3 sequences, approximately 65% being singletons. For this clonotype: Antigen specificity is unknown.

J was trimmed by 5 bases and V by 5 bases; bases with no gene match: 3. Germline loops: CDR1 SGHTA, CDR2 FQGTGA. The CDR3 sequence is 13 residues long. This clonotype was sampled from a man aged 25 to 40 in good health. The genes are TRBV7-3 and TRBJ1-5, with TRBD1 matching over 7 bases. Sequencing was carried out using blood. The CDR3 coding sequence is TGTGCCAGCAGCGCTGACAGGGATCAGCCCCAGCATTTT. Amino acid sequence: CASSADRDQPQHF. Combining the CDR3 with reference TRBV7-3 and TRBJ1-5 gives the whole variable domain GAGVSQTPSNKVTEKGKYVELRCDPISGHTALYWYRQSLGQGPEFLIYFQGTGAADDSGLPNDRFFAVRPEGSVSTLKIQRTERGDSAVYLCASSADRDQPQHFGDGTRLSIL.